Presented here are 20 T cell receptor beta chains from one specimen sequenced in a study of technical replicates of blood from a few donors (dated by TCRdb to between 2016 and 2019). Libraries were made using the immunoSEQ multiplex PCR assay. This immuneACCESS table, as held by TCRdb, lists in-frame sequences with V and J called but not all clones. Of the missing ones, under half trace to an unresolved V gene in checked studies; the others have no known cause. For this sample the table gives 60,000 to 70,000 clones, of which 98% were detected only once. The ten biggest clones cover roughly 0.17% of the sample. The sequencing sample was made of T cells isolated from PBMCs. The receptors here all came from a human donor in good health.

CDR3 sequence reads: CASSPRYRDNYGYTF. CDR3 nucleotide sequence: TGTGCCAGCAGCCCACGATACAGGGATAACTATGGCTACACCTTC. The rearrangement links TRBV7-9 to TRBJ1-2, with a weak D call TRBD1 (6 bases). From germline, CDR1 is SEHNR and CDR2 FQNEAQ (reference sequence). The CDR3 totals 15 residues. V lost 5 bases and J 1 base, leaving 14 bases between the germline ends.

The V and J genes are TRBV4-1 and TRBJ2-1, with D maybe TRBD1 (6 bases). CDR1 is MGHRA, CDR2 YSYEKL, per germline. V lost 1 base, J lost 7 bases, and 8 bases lay in between. This CDR3 region has 13 residues. The DNA of the CDR3 is TGCGCCAGCAGCCAAGGGGGGCGGAATGAGCAGTTCTTC. The encoded protein is CASSQGGRNEQFF.

The V call is TRBV7-3, the J call TRBJ2-3, with TRBD2 as a possible D gene (5 bases). The V end lost 4 bases, the J end lost 2 bases, and 10 bases lay between the germline ends. CDR1 and CDR2 (germline): SGHTA, FQGTGA. The CDR3 has 14 residues. This CDR3 is CASSSDSFTDTQYF. CDR3 bases: TGTGCCAGCAGCTCGGACTCGTTCACAGATACGCAGTATTTT.

The genes are TRBV5-1 and TRBJ2-1; TRBD1 is a possible D gene (5 bases). The CDR3 contains 16 residues. The V gene lost 1 base and the J gene lost 10 bases, with 21 bases spanning the gap. Germline assignment: CDR1 SGHRS and CDR2 YFSETQ. Here the CDR3 DNA reads TGCGCCAGCAGCTTGCTGGGCGGTCGCAGGGTACTGGAGCAGTTCTTC. This encodes CASSLLGGRRVLEQFF.

In its sample, this clone was seen once. The V and J genes are TRBV5-1 and TRBJ2-1; 14 positions agree with TRBD2. V lost 4 bases and J lost 10; bases outside the gene matches: 7. The CDR3 covers 15 residues. Germline CDR1 SGHRS, CDR2 YFSETQ. In DNA, the CDR3 is TGCGCCAGCAGCCCCGGGACTAGCGGGGGCTCGGAGCAGTTCTTC. Translation: CASSPGTSGGSEQFF.

The chain is built from TRBV6-6 and TRBJ2-1; D not resolved. The length of the CDR3 is 13 residues. CDR1 and CDR2 (germline): MNHNY, SVGAGI (reference sequence). Trimming took 0 bases from V and 10 from J, leaving 10 bases between them. The CDR3 nucleotides read TGTGCCAGCAGTTACTCCGTCCCTGAGGAGCAGTTCTTC. Amino acids: CASSYSVPEEQFF.

For the CDR3, the DNA is TGTGCCATCAGCGTGTTTCCCCAGGCCCTCTCTGGGGCCAACGTCCTGACTTTC. Its translation: CAISVFPQALSGANVLTF. The gene calls are TRBV10-3 and TRBJ2-6; D remains unclear. Germline V gene sequence: CDR1 ENHRY, CDR2 SYGVKD. The ends were cut back, 6 bases at V and 0 bases at J, with 18 bases in the middle. The CDR3 is made up of 18 amino acids.

This chain connects TRBV5-1 to TRBJ2-3; 7 bases fit TRBD1. This CDR3 is built from 15 residues. The V gene's germline CDR1 is SGHRS and CDR2 YFSETQ. The J segment lost 5 bases and the V segment lost 1 base, leaving 7 bases of the junction unmatched. The CDR3 nucleotides are TGCGCCAGCAGCTTGAGAACAGGGGCCAGAGATACGCAGTATTTT. Protein: CASSLRTGARDTQYF.

This chain joins TRBV14 and TRBJ1-1, with 8 bases matching TRBD1. Unmatched junction bases numbered 8, after V lost 5 bases and J lost 0 bases. Germline lookup yields CDR1 SGHDN and CDR2 FVKESK. The CDR3 consists of 16 residues. The CDR3: CASSTIRDRLNTEAFF. CDR3 nucleotides: TGTGCCAGCAGCACTATAAGGGACAGGCTGAACACTGAAGCTTTCTTT.

CDR3 region: CASRVSTTGDGYTF. In nucleotides, the CDR3 is TGTGCCAGCAGGGTCTCAACGACAGGGGATGGCTACACCTTC. This chain uses TRBV6-1 with TRBJ1-2; 8 positions agree with TRBD1. Losses at the gene ends were 6 bases for V and 6 bases for J; bases not matched to a gene: 9. CDR3 size: 14 residues. From germline, CDR1 is MNHNS and CDR2 SASEGT.

This chain uses TRBV4-1 with TRBJ1-3; D remains unclear. V gave up 2 bases and J gave up 0 bases, with 20 bases separating them. CDR1 and CDR2 from the germline V gene are MGHRA and YSYEKL. The CDR3 covers 19 residues. The CDR3 DNA sequence: TGCGCCAGCAGCCAATTTGGTGGCGGGAGATCTTACTCTGGAAACACCATATATTTT. The encoded protein is CASSQFGGGRSYSGNTIYF.

This rearrangement joins TRBV6-5 to TRBJ1-4; 8 positions agree with TRBD1. V shed 0 bases and J 6 bases; nucleotides not matched to a gene: 6. CDR1 and CDR2 from the germline V gene are MNHEY and SVGAGI. This CDR3 contains 16 residues. The CDR3 is CASSYSSGQGDEKLFF. For the CDR3, the DNA is TGTGCCAGCAGTTACTCCTCAGGACAGGGTGATGAAAAACTGTTTTTT.

The chain carries TRBV28 and TRBJ1-2; tentative D call: TRBD1 (6 bases). In germline, CDR1 is MDHEN, CDR2 SYDVKM. Trimming took 5 bases from V and 6 from J, leaving 16 bases between them. The CDR3 covers 14 residues. CDR3 sequence reads: CASSLQGWDDGYTF. The CDR3 DNA sequence: TGTGCCAGCAGTCTACAGGGTTGGGACGATGGCTACACCTTC.

The chain combines TRBV10-3 with TRBJ1-1; no reliable D call. Trimming left V 0 bases short and J 5 bases short, with 13 bases between. In germline, CDR1 is ENHRY, CDR2 SYGVKD. There are 15 residues in the CDR3. The CDR3 sequence: CAISESEGRGTEAFF. CDR3 bases: TGTGCCATCAGTGAGTCTGAAGGGCGGGGAACTGAAGCTTTCTTT.

This rearrangement joins TRBV28 to TRBJ2-1; perhaps TRBD1 as D (5 bases). Germline V gene sequence: CDR1 MDHEN, CDR2 SYDVKM. Between the trimmed V and J ends, which lost 7 bases and 0 bases, there was a span of 13 bases. This CDR3 has 15 amino acids. Here the CDR3 reads CASIADTSSYNEQFF. The CDR3 nucleotides read TGTGCCAGCATCGCGGACACGAGCTCCTACAATGAGCAGTTCTTC.

J is TRBJ2-2 and V is TRBV25-1; D may be TRBD1 (5 bases). Germline CDR1 reads MGHDK; CDR2 reads SYGVNS. V was shortened by 3 bases and J by 7 bases, with 9 bases between the two germline ends. CDR3 length equals 13 residues. The CDR3: CASSDRASGELFF. DNA of the CDR3: TGTGCCAGCAGTGACAGGGCTAGCGGGGAGCTGTTTTTT.

V is TRBV6-4 and J is TRBJ1-1, with D unclear. CDR3 length equals 13 residues. Trimming left V 4 bases short and J 7 bases short, with 13 bases between. Germline assignment: CDR1 MRHNA and CDR2 SNTAGT. The CDR3 sequence is CASSVYGSSEAFF. As DNA, the CDR3 is TGTGCCAGCAGTGTGTACGGGTCGAGTGAAGCTTTCTTT.

This clone came up once. The rearrangement joins TRBV7-6 to TRBJ2-1; 11 bases are shared with TRBD2. Trimming took 3 bases from V and 8 from J; bases not matched to a gene: 6. The CDR3 is 15 residues long. Germline CDR1 SGHVS, CDR2 FNYEAQ. This CDR3 is CASSFLAGGVDEQFF. The CDR3 nucleotides are TGTGCCAGCAGCTTCCTAGCGGGGGGCGTCGATGAGCAGTTCTTC.

The rearrangement links TRBV11-3 to TRBJ2-2; 11 nucleotides align to TRBD2. CDR3 length equals 16 residues. With V trimmed by 4 bases and J by 2 bases, 3 bases remained unmatched. Germline V gene data show CDR1 as SGHNT and CDR2 as YENEEA. The CDR3 DNA reads as TGTGCCAGCAGCTCGACTAGCGGGGTAAACACCGGGGAGCTGTTTTTT. Translated, it gives CASSSTSGVNTGELFF.

The V and J genes are TRBV7-9 and TRBJ2-7, with 8 positions matching TRBD1. The CDR3 runs to 15 residues. Trimming cost V 3 bases and J 3 bases; bases outside gene matches: 7. Per the germline V gene, CDR1 is SEHNR and CDR2 is FQNEAQ (reference sequence). The chain's CDR3 is CASSLGTGGGYEQYF. In DNA form, the CDR3 reads TGTGCCAGCAGCTTGGGGACAGGCGGTGGCTACGAGCAGTACTTC.